This T cell receptor beta chain was captured by sequencing in a study of blood T cell repertoires in COVID-19. In the original processing: Amplification with reference gene primers provided the estimates of nucleated cell counts. Clones were read by immunoSEQ multiplex PCR, and TCRdb kept only the in-frame ones, dropping some. V, J and clone size reflect that table, while D and trimming were determined from the DNA. The data contain a few hundred thousand clones, approximately 86% of them singletons. Seattle enrolled patients during active infection and tracked them longitudinally. V dropped 6 bases and J dropped 6 bases, with 12 bases sitting between them. The CDR3 runs 13 residues. Per germline, CDR1 SGHTA and CDR2 FQGTGA.

The rearrangement links TRBV7-3 to TRBJ2-1, with TRBD1 as a possible D gene (6 bases). This clonotype originated in a human donor with COVID-19, enrolled during active disease. The donor label of this sample is uncertain. Sequenced material: peripheral blood. The CDR3 region is CASRQTGSNEQFF. For the CDR3, the DNA is TGTGCCAGCAGACAAACAGGGAGCAATGAGCAGTTCTTC.